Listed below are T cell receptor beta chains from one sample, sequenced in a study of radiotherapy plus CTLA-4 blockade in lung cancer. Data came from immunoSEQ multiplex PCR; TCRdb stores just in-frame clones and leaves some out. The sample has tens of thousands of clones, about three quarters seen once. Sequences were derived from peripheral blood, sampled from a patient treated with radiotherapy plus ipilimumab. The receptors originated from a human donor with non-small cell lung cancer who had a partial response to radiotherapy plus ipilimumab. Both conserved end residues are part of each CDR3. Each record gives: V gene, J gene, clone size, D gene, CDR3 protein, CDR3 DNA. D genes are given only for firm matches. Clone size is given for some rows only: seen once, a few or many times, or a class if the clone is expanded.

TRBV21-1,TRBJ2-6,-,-,CASRGYLATQSRANVLTF,TGTGCCAGCAGGGGATACCTAGCTACACAAAGTCGGGCCAACGTCCTGACTTTC
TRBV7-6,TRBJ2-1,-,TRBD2,CASSLSSGGNNEQFF,TGTGCCAGCAGCTTATCTAGCGGGGGCAACAATGAGCAGTTCTTC
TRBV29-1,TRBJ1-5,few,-,CSVRGAYNQPQHF,TGCAGCGTTCGCGGGGCATACAATCAGCCCCAGCATTTT
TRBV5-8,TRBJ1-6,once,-,CASSLLVNSPLHF,TGTGCCAGCAGCTTACTCGTGAATTCACCCCTCCACTTT
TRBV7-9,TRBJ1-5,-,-,CAASRDDNQPQHF,TGTGCCGCGTCCAGGGATGACAATCAGCCCCAGCATTTT
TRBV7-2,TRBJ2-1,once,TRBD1,CASREGTGGRYEQFF,TGTGCCAGCAGGGAGGGGACAGGGGGCCGGTATGAGCAGTTCTTC
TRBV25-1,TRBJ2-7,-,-,CASSPTYPGQNYEQYF,TGTGCCAGCAGCCCAACTTACCCAGGACAGAACTACGAGCAGTACTTC
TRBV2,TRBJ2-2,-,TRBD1,CASKRGTVTTGELFF,TGTGCCAGCAAAAGGGGGACAGTGACCACCGGGGAGCTGTTTTTT
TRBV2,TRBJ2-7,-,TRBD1,CASSEGQGGPYEQYF,TGTGCCAGCAGTGAGGGACAGGGGGGGCCCTACGAGCAGTACTTC
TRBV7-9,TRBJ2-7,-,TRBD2,CASSRAGGSYEQYF,TGTGCCAGCAGCCGAGCGGGGGGATCTTACGAGCAGTACTTC
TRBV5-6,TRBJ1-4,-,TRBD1,CASSPGQLSEKLFF,TGTGCCAGCAGCCCGGGACAGCTTAGTGAAAAACTGTTTTTT